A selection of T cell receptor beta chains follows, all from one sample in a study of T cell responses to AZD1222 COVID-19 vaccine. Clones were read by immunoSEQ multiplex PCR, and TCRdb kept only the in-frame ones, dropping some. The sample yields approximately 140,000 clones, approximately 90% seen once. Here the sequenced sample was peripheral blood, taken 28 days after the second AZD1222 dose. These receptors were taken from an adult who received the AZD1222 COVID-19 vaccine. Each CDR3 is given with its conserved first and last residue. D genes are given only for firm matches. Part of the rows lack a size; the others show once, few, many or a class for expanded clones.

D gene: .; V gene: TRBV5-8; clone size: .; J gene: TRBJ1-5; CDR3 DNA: TGTGCCAGCAGAAAAGGGGGGCCTCAGCCCCAGCATTTT; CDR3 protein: CASRKGGPQPQHF
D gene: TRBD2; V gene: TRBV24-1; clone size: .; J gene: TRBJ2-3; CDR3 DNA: TGTGCCACCAGTGATTCTGGGAGGGTTAGCACAGATACGCAGTATTTT; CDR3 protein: CATSDSGRVSTDTQYF
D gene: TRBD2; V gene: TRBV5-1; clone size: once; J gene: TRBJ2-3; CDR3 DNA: TGCGCCAGCAGCTCCGGACTAGCGGGAGGAGGTCGTAGCACAGATACGCAGTATTTT; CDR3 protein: CASSSGLAGGGRSTDTQYF
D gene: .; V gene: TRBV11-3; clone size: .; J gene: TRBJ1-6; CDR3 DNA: TGTGCCAGCAGCTCCATTAGTTCACCCCTCCACTTT; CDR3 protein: CASSSISSPLHF
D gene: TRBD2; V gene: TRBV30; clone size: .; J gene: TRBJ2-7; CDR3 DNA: TGTGCCTGGAGCGCCAGGACTAGCGGCCTCTACGAGCAGTACTTC; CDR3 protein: CAWSARTSGLYEQYF
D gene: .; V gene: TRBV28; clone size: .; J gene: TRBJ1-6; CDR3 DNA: TGTGCCAGCAGTTCCCCTCCGGGGCGAGATTCACCCCTCCACTTT; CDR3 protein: CASSSPPGRDSPLHF
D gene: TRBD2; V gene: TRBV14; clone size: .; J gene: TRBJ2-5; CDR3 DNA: TGTGCCAGCAGCCAAGAGTCGGGGGGCCAAGAGACCCAGTACTTC; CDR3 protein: CASSQESGGQETQYF
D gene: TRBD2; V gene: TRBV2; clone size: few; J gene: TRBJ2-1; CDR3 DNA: TGTGCCAGCAAAGAGCGGGGCAATGAGCAGTTCTTC; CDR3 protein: CASKERGNEQFF
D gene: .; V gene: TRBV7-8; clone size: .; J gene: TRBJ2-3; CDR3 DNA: TGTGCCAGCAGCCCTTCCAGCGGTAATACAGATACGCAGTATTTT; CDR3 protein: CASSPSSGNTDTQYF
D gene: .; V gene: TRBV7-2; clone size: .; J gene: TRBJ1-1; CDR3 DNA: TGTGCCAGCAGCTTACTCCGGGGAAACACTGAAGCTTTCTTT; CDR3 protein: CASSLLRGNTEAFF
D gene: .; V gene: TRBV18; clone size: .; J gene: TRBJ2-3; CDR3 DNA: TGTGCCAGCGCCCCGGTTGGGGGCCCAGATACGCAGTATTTT; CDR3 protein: CASAPVGGPDTQYF
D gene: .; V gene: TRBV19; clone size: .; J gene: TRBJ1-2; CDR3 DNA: TGTGCCAGTAGTGTTGGGCGGGGCTACACCTTC; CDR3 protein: CASSVGRGYTF
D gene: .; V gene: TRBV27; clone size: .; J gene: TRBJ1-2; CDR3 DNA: TGTGCCAGCAGTTTGGAGGGCAGGGAACCCTATGGCTACACCTTC; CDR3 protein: CASSLEGREPYGYTF
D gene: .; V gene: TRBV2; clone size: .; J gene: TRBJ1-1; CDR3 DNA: TGTGCCAGCAGCGTTAAGGGGACAGAAGCTTTCTTT; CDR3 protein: CASSVKGTEAFF
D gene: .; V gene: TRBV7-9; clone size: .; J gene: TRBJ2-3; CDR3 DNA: TGTGCCAGCAGCCAGGGGGGGACTTTCACAGATACGCAGTATTTT; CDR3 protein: CASSQGGTFTDTQYF
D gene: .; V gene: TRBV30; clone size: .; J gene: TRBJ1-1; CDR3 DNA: TGTGCCTGGGCCCTGACCGTAGGGAACACTGAAGCTTTCTTT; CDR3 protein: CAWALTVGNTEAFF
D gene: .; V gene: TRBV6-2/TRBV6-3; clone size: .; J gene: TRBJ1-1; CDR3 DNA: TGTGCCAGCAGTGCAGGGGCGGGCACTGAAGCTTTCTTT; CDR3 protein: CASSAGAGTEAFF
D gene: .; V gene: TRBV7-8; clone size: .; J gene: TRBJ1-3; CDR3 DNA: TGTGCCAGCAGCTTTGCCTCCGGGGGCTCTGGAAACACCATATATTTT; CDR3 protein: CASSFASGGSGNTIYF
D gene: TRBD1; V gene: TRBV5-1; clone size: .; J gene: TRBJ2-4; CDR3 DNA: TGCGCCAGCAGCTTGTCCCGGGACAGTCCGAAAGCCAAAAACATTCAGTACTTC; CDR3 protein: CASSLSRDSPKAKNIQYF
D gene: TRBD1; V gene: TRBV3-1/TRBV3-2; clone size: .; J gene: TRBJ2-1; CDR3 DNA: TGTGCCAGCAGCTCTGGGACAGGACCCGGCAATGAGCAGTTCTTC; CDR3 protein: CASSSGTGPGNEQFF
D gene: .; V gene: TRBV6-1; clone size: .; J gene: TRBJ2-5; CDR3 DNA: TGTGCCAGCAGTGATCGGACTACCATAACCCAGTACTTC; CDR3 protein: CASSDRTTITQYF
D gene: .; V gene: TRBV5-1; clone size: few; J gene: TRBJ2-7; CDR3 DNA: TGCGCCAGCAGCTTGGTGCGAGGCGGCTACTACGAGCAGTACTTC; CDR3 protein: CASSLVRGGYYEQYF
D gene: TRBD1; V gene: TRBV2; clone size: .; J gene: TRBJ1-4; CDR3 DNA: TGTGCCAGCGAGGCAGGGGGCACGTCAACTAATGAAAAACTGTTTTTT; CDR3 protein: CASEAGGTSTNEKLFF
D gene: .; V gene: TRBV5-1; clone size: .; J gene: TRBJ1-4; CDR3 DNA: TGCGCCAGCAGCTTGGCCGGCGGAGGAGGAACTAATGAAAAACTGTTTTTT; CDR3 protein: CASSLAGGGGTNEKLFF
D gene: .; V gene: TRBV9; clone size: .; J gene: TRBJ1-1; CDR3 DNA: TGTGCCAGCAGCGCCGACAGCCGGAACACTGAAGCTTTCTTT; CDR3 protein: CASSADSRNTEAFF
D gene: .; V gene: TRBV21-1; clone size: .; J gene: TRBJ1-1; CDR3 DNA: TGTGGGGCAGTAAGGAACACTGAAGCTTTCTTT; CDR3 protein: CGAVRNTEAFF
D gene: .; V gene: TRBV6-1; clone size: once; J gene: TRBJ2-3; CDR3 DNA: TGTGCCAGCAGTGAAGCACCCCTACGGGCGACAGATACGCAGTATTTT; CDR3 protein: CASSEAPLRATDTQYF
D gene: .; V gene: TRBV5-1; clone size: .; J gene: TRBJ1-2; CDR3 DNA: TGCGCCAGCAGCTTGGGAATGGGGGCGGAGAACTATGGCTACACCTTC; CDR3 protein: CASSLGMGAENYGYTF
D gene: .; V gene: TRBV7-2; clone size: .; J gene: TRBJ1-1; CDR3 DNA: TGTGCCAGCGAAAGGGGTTTGAACACTGAAGCTTTCTTT; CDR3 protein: CASERGLNTEAFF
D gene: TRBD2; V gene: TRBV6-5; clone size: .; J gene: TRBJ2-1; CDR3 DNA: TGTGCCAGCAGCCGGCTAGCGGGAGGGTTCGATGAGCAGTTCTTC; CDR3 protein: CASSRLAGGFDEQFF
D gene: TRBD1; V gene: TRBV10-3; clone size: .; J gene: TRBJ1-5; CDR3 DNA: TGTGCCATCCGAACAGGGGAGGTCGGCAATCAGCCCCAGCATTTT; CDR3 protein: CAIRTGEVGNQPQHF
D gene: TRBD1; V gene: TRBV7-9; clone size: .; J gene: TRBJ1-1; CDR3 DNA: TGTGCCAGCAGCTACAGGGGAGAAAACACTGAAGCTTTCTTT; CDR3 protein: CASSYRGENTEAFF
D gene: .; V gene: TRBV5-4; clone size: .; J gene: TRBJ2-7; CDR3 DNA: TGTGCCAGCAGCCTGGGGGGGCTTCGACGGGACGAGCAGTACTTC; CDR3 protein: CASSLGGLRRDEQYF
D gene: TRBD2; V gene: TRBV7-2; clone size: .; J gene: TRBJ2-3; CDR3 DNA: TGTGCCAGCAGCTCAGCGGGGGGGCATTCCACAGATACGCAGTATTTT; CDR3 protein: CASSSAGGHSTDTQYF
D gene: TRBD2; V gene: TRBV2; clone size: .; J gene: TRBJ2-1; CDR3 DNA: TGTGCCAGCAGCCGGGACTACGACAATGAGCAGTTCTTC; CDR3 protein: CASSRDYDNEQFF
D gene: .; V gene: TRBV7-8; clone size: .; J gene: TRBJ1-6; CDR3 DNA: TGTGCCAGCAGTCGGGACCGCGGATCTAATTCACCCCTCCACTTT; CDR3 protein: CASSRDRGSNSPLHF
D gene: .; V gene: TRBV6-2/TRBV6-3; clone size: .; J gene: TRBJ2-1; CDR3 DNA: TGTGCCAGCAGTTACTTCCTAGCGAGGGGTGAGCAGTTCTTC; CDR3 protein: CASSYFLARGEQFF
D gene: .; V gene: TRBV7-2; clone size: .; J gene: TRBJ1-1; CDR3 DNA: TGTGCCAGCAGCTCCCCCTTTTGGCCAGAAGCTTTCTTT; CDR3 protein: CASSSPFWPEAFF
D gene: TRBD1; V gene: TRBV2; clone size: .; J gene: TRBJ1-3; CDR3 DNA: TGTGCCAGCAGCGATCCGGGACAGAGCTCTGGAAACACCATATATTTT; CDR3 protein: CASSDPGQSSGNTIYF
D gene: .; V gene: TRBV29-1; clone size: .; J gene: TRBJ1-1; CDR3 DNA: TGCAGCGTTGAGGCAGGGGCGAGGAACACTGAAGCTTTCTTT; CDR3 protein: CSVEAGARNTEAFF
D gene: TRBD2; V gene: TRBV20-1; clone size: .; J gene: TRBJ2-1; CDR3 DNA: TGCAGTGCTTACCGGGGGGGCGAGCAGTTCTTC; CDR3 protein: CSAYRGGEQFF
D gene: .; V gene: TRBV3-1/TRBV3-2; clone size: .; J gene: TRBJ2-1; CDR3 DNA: TGTGCCAGCAGCCAAGATCTAGTCCGGAGCAATGAGCAGTTCTTC; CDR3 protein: CASSQDLVRSNEQFF
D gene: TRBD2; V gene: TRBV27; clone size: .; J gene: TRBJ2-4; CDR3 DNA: TGTGCCAGCAGTTTAGGGGGGGGGATTCAGTACTTC; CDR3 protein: CASSLGGGIQYF
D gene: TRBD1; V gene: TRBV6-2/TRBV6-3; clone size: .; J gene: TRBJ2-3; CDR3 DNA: TGTGCCAGCAGTGTTCTGACAGGGTGGGATACGCAGTATTTT; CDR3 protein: CASSVLTGWDTQYF
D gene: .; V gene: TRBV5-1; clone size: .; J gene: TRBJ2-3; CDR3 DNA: TGCGCCAGCAGTCGGGGGGCGGATACGCAGTATTTT; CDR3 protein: CASSRGADTQYF
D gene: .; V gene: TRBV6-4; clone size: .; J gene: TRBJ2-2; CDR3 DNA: TGTGCCAGCAGTGACTCGACAGCCCCCGGGGAGCTGTTTTTT; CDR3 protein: CASSDSTAPGELFF
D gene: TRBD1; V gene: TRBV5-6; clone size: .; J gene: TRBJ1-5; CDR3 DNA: TGTGCCAGCAGCTTGGGCAGGGGGGCTCAGCCCCAGCATTTT; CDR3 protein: CASSLGRGAQPQHF
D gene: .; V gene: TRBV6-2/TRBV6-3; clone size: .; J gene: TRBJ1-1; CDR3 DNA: TGTGCCAGCAGTTACTCGGGGGGGCCGAGCACTGAAGCTTTCTTT; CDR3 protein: CASSYSGGPSTEAFF
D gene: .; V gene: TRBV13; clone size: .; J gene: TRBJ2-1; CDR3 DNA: TGTGCCAGCAGCCCCGCGTGGGCGGCTCGTAATGAGCAGTTCTTC; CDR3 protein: CASSPAWAARNEQFF
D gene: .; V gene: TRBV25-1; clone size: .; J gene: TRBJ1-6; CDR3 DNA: TGTGCCAGCAGTGAACAGAGAAGCTCCTATAATTCACCCCTCCACTTT; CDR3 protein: CASSEQRSSYNSPLHF
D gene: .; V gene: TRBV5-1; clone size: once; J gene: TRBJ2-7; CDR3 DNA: TGCGCCAGCGCTCTTAGGGGGGGCGAGCAGTACTTC; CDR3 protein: CASALRGGEQYF
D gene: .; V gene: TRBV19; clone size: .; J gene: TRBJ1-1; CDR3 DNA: TGTGCCAGTAGTACAGCGGGGAGGTGGGCTGAAGCTTTCTTT; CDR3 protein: CASSTAGRWAEAFF